A selection of T cell receptor beta chains follows, all from one sample in a study of T-cell memory formation after mild COVID-19. TCRdb re-analysed the 5' RACE reads in MiXCR, keeping a single row per CDR3 protein. There are 140,000 or so distinct CDR3 sequences in the sample; 6% to 6.5% occur only once, and just over 2% lies in the top ten. Source material: PBMCs or a T cell subset sorted from them (not recorded which). The origin of the receptors is an adult woman who had mild COVID-19 (a few samples of this study predate the infection). Cell type and time point are not known. Each CDR3 is given with its conserved first and last residue. A D gene is named only where the DNA matches it firmly. Part of the rows lack a size; the others show once, few, many or a class for expanded clones.

d_call,clone_size,j_call,v_call,cdr3_aa,cdr3_nt
TRBD2,many,TRBJ2-1,TRBV7-6,CASSAGLAGGKNEQFF,TGTGCCAGCAGCGCCGGACTAGCGGGAGGGAAGAATGAGCAGTTCTTC
TRBD2,.,TRBJ2-1,TRBV24-1,CATSEPGLVFGEQFF,TGTGCCACCAGTGAGCCAGGACTAGTGTTCGGTGAGCAGTTCTTC
.,many,TRBJ2-7,TRBV7-3,CASSLDVQYEQYF,TGTGCCAGCAGCTTAGATGTCCAGTACGAGCAGTACTTC
.,.,TRBJ2-7,TRBV6-1,CASSSSVYEQYF,TGTGCCAGCAGTTCTTCCGTTTACGAGCAGTACTTC
.,many,TRBJ2-5,TRBV5-1,CASSAGGSATQYF,TGCGCCAGCAGCGCTGGGGGCAGCGCGACCCAGTACTTC
.,.,TRBJ1-2,TRBV7-9,CASSLVSYGYTF,TGTGCCAGCAGCTTAGTTAGCTATGGCTACACCTTC
.,.,TRBJ1-4,TRBV12-3/TRBV12-4,CASSYPGTFRNEKLFF,TGTGCCAGCAGCTACCCCGGGACTTTCCGTAATGAAAAACTGTTTTTT
.,many,TRBJ2-1,TRBV5-1,CASSLARGGENEQFF,TGCGCCAGCAGCTTGGCCAGGGGAGGTGAAAATGAGCAGTTCTTC
.,.,TRBJ2-7,TRBV7-2,CASSPTGATYEQYF,TGTGCCAGCAGCCCGACGGGGGCCACCTACGAGCAGTACTTC
.,many,TRBJ2-3,TRBV7-9,CASSLRMSTDTQYF,TGTGCCAGCAGTTTGCGGATGAGCACAGATACGCAGTATTTT
.,many,TRBJ2-1,TRBV7-2,CASSFLMSWQSNEQFF,TGTGCCAGCAGCTTTCTGATGTCCTGGCAGAGCAATGAGCAGTTCTTC
TRBD1,many,TRBJ2-7,TRBV7-2,CASSPGTGLSYEQYF,TGTGCCAGCAGCCCCGGGACAGGACTCTCCTACGAGCAGTACTTC
TRBD2,many,TRBJ2-1,TRBV11-2,CASSLGGLAGSRVYNEQFF,TGTGCCAGCAGCTTAGGGGGACTAGCGGGATCGAGGGTCTACAATGAGCAGTTCTTC
.,many,TRBJ2-2,TRBV6-6,CASLLWGARGTGELFF,TGTGCCAGCCTACTATGGGGGGCGCGAGGCACCGGGGAGCTGTTTTTT
.,few,TRBJ2-7,TRBV18,CASSYLDDYEQYF,TGTGCCAGCTCATATCTTGACGACTACGAGCAGTACTTC
TRBD1,many,TRBJ2-3,TRBV4-2,CASSRDRGPDTQYF,TGTGCCAGCAGCCGGGACAGGGGGCCAGATACGCAGTATTTT
.,.,TRBJ2-2,TRBV7-2,CASSLGPGPGELFF,TGTGCCAGCAGCTTAGGGCCAGGGCCCGGGGAGCTGTTTTTT
.,many,TRBJ1-2,TRBV6-5,CASSYDRREGYTF,TGTGCCAGCAGCTACGACAGGAGAGAGGGCTACACCTTC
TRBD2,many,TRBJ2-1,TRBV5-1,CASSPASGRASNEQFF,TGCGCCAGCAGCCCGGCTAGCGGGAGGGCCTCTAATGAGCAGTTCTTC
.,few,TRBJ2-2,TRBV30,CAWSPGLGTGELFF,TGTGCCTGGAGTCCAGGGTTGGGAACCGGGGAGCTGTTTTTT
.,many,TRBJ2-7,TRBV25-1,CASKLGGAGEQYF,TGTGCCAGCAAATTAGGGGGAGCGGGCGAGCAGTACTTC
.,few,TRBJ1-1,TRBV4-1,CASSHGQGKGTEAFF,TGCGCCAGCAGCCATGGTCAGGGGAAGGGCACTGAAGCTTTCTTT
.,many,TRBJ2-5,TRBV24-1,CATSEGETQYF,TGTGCCACCAGTGAAGGAGAGACCCAGTACTTC
.,many,TRBJ2-3,TRBV12-3/TRBV12-4,CASNLGGLRTDTQYF,TGTGCCAGCAACCTCGGGGGACTGCGCACAGATACGCAGTATTTT
TRBD1,.,TRBJ1-1,TRBV27,CASSLSNNRGRLEAFF,TGTGCCAGCAGTTTATCCAACAACAGGGGGAGGCTGGAAGCTTTCTTT
.,many,TRBJ1-2,TRBV7-9,CASSLKSVLDYGYTF,TGTGCCAGCAGCTTAAAGTCTGTGCTGGACTATGGCTACACCTTC
.,.,TRBJ1-5,TRBV20-1,CSARVRNSNQPQHF,TGCAGTGCGAGGGTGCGGAATAGCAATCAGCCCCAGCATTTT
.,many,TRBJ2-1,TRBV23-1,CASSRHRSSYNEQFF,TGCGCCAGCAGTCGACACAGGAGCTCCTACAATGAGCAGTTCTTC
.,many,TRBJ2-5,TRBV11-1,CASSPRTAQETQYF,TGTGCCAGCAGCCCGCGGACAGCACAAGAGACCCAGTACTTC
TRBD1,many,TRBJ2-5,TRBV5-1,CASSLRQGQETQYF,TGCGCCAGCAGCTTGCGACAGGGACAAGAGACCCAGTACTTC
.,many,TRBJ2-5,TRBV7-9,CASSFYGTETQYF,TGTGCCAGCAGCTTTTATGGGACAGAGACCCAGTACTTC
.,few,TRBJ2-1,TRBV30,CAWSVSGSYNEQFF,TGTGCCTGGAGTGTTAGCGGCTCCTACAATGAGCAGTTCTTC
.,many,TRBJ1-2,TRBV12-3/TRBV12-4,CASSQKPGRAAYGYTF,TGTGCCAGCAGTCAAAAGCCGGGCCGCGCAGCCTATGGCTACACCTTC
.,many,TRBJ2-3,TRBV4-3,CASSQEINTGSGTDTQYF,TGCGCCAGCAGCCAAGAGATTAATACAGGGAGCGGCACAGATACGCAGTATTTT
TRBD1,many,TRBJ2-7,TRBV14,CASSPWDSSYEQYF,TGTGCCAGCAGCCCTTGGGACAGCTCCTACGAGCAGTACTTC